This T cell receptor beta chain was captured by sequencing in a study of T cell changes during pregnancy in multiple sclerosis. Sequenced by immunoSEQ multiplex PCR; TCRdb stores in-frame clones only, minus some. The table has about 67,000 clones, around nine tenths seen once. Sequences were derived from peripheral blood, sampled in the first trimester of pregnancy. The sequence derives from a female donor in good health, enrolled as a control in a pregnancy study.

The CDR3 sequence is CASSVDRGSYEQYF. CDR3 nucleotides: TGCGCCAGCAGCGTGGACAGGGGCTCCTACGAGCAGTACTTC. The genes are TRBV5-1 and TRBJ2-7, with 9 bases matching TRBD1. Looked up from germline, CDR1 is SGHRS and CDR2 is YFSETQ. The length of the CDR3 is 14 residues. Trimming cost V 4 bases and J 0 bases; bases outside gene matches: 2.